Listed below are T cell receptor beta chains from one sample, sequenced in a study of shared clonotypes between healthy human individuals. Assay used: immunoSEQ multiplex PCR; TCRdb lists only in-frame clones, some missing. The table has more than 2 million clones, around 95% seen once; the top ten hold 0.1% to 0.15%. The sequencing input was naive CD4+ T cells sorted from blood. The receptors stem from a man aged 18 to 30 in good health. Each CDR3 is given with its conserved first and last residue. D genes are given only for firm matches. Only some rows state a clone size, as once, few, many or a class for expanded clones.

cdr3_aa: CASSYAIGGNEKLFF
cdr3_nt: TGTGCCAGCAGTTACGCAATTGGGGGGAATGAAAAACTGTTTTTT
v_call: TRBV6-6
clone_size: .
d_call: .
j_call: TRBJ1-4

cdr3_aa: CASSLGLGSGRALFIEQFF
cdr3_nt: TGCGCCAGCAGCTTGGGTTTGGGTAGCGGGAGGGCCCTTTTTATTGAGCAGTTCTTC
v_call: TRBV5-1
clone_size: .
d_call: TRBD2
j_call: TRBJ2-1

cdr3_aa: CSVDRRLVDGEAFF
cdr3_nt: TGCAGCGTTGATCGCAGGCTGGTTGATGGTGAAGCTTTCTTT
v_call: TRBV29-1
clone_size: .
d_call: .
j_call: TRBJ1-1

cdr3_aa: CSATWGQLNTGELFF
cdr3_nt: TGCAGCGCTACGTGGGGCCAGCTAAACACCGGGGAGCTGTTTTTT
v_call: TRBV29-1
clone_size: .
d_call: .
j_call: TRBJ2-2

cdr3_aa: CAWSQGVGYGYTF
cdr3_nt: TGTGCCTGGAGTCAGGGGGTTGGCTATGGCTACACCTTC
v_call: TRBV30
clone_size: .
d_call: TRBD1
j_call: TRBJ1-2

cdr3_aa: CASSVGTSGRAVEQFF
cdr3_nt: TGTGCCAGCAGCGTAGGGACTAGCGGGAGGGCCGTTGAGCAGTTCTTC
v_call: TRBV5-4
clone_size: .
d_call: TRBD2
j_call: TRBJ2-1

cdr3_aa: CASSPNPIPNSPLHF
cdr3_nt: TGTGCCAGCTCACCAAACCCGATACCCAATTCACCCCTCCACTTT
v_call: TRBV18
clone_size: few
d_call: .
j_call: TRBJ1-6

cdr3_aa: CASSEALTPPYEQYF
cdr3_nt: TGTGCCAGCAGTGAAGCTTTGACGCCCCCCTACGAGCAGTACTTC
v_call: TRBV6-1
clone_size: .
d_call: .
j_call: TRBJ2-7

cdr3_aa: CASSIPGQVTGGEQYF
cdr3_nt: TGCGCCAGCAGCATTCCGGGACAGGTAACCGGGGGGGAGCAGTACTTC
v_call: TRBV5-1
clone_size: .
d_call: .
j_call: TRBJ2-7

cdr3_aa: CASSSSDGYSPLHF
cdr3_nt: TGTGCCAGCAGCTCGTCTGACGGTTATTCACCCCTCCACTTT
v_call: TRBV7-9
clone_size: .
d_call: .
j_call: TRBJ1-6

cdr3_aa: CAWNGPNTDTQYF
cdr3_nt: TGTGCCTGGAATGGACCAAACACAGATACGCAGTATTTT
v_call: TRBV30
clone_size: .
d_call: .
j_call: TRBJ2-3

cdr3_aa: CASSEAGKAGGPQYF
cdr3_nt: TGTGCCAGCAGTGAAGCCGGTAAAGCGGGGGGACCGCAGTATTTT
v_call: TRBV2
clone_size: .
d_call: TRBD2
j_call: TRBJ2-3

cdr3_aa: CASSPDRGQETQYF
cdr3_nt: TGCGCCAGCAGCCCCGACAGGGGGCAAGAGACCCAGTACTTC
v_call: TRBV5-1
clone_size: .
d_call: TRBD1
j_call: TRBJ2-5

cdr3_aa: CAISELYSNQPQHF
cdr3_nt: TGTGCCATCAGTGAGTTATATAGCAATCAGCCCCAGCATTTT
v_call: TRBV10-3
clone_size: .
d_call: .
j_call: TRBJ1-5

cdr3_aa: CASSLSQGARETQYF
cdr3_nt: TGTGCCAGCAGTTTAAGTCAGGGGGCCCGGGAGACCCAGTACTTC
v_call: TRBV6-1
clone_size: .
d_call: TRBD1
j_call: TRBJ2-5

cdr3_aa: CASSQPGDREETQYF
cdr3_nt: TGTGCCAGCAGCCAACCGGGGGACAGGGAAGAGACCCAGTACTTC
v_call: TRBV4-2
clone_size: .
d_call: TRBD1
j_call: TRBJ2-5

cdr3_aa: CASSYLGESAEQYF
cdr3_nt: TGTGCCAGCAGTTACTTGGGGGAGAGCGCCGAGCAGTACTTC
v_call: TRBV6-5
clone_size: .
d_call: .
j_call: TRBJ2-7

cdr3_aa: CASSEQTASNSPLHF
cdr3_nt: TGCGCCAGCAGCGAACAGACCGCTAGTAATTCACCCCTCCACTTT
v_call: TRBV5-1
clone_size: .
d_call: .
j_call: TRBJ1-6

cdr3_aa: CASSDGLAGYKNTDTQYF
cdr3_nt: TGTGCCAGCAGTGACGGGCTAGCGGGATACAAAAACACAGATACGCAGTATTTT
v_call: TRBV2
clone_size: .
d_call: TRBD2
j_call: TRBJ2-3

cdr3_aa: CASSLMDRAGYTF
cdr3_nt: TGTGCCAGCAGCTTGATGGACAGGGCTGGCTACACCTTC
v_call: TRBV5-5
clone_size: .
d_call: TRBD1
j_call: TRBJ1-2

cdr3_aa: CAISDGRGNTEAFF
cdr3_nt: TGTGCCATCAGCGACGGTCGTGGGAACACTGAAGCTTTCTTT
v_call: TRBV10-3
clone_size: .
d_call: .
j_call: TRBJ1-1

cdr3_aa: CASSLDAFVGELFF
cdr3_nt: TGCGCCAGCAGCTTGGACGCATTCGTCGGGGAGCTGTTTTTT
v_call: TRBV5-1
clone_size: .
d_call: .
j_call: TRBJ2-2

cdr3_aa: CASSVQDRGFTEAFF
cdr3_nt: TGTGCCAGCAGCGTACAGGACAGGGGGTTCACTGAAGCTTTCTTT
v_call: TRBV5-6
clone_size: .
d_call: TRBD1
j_call: TRBJ1-1

cdr3_aa: CASSLERPSYNSPLHF
cdr3_nt: TGTGCCAGCAGCTTAGAAAGGCCCTCCTATAATTCACCCCTCCACTTT
v_call: TRBV7-2
clone_size: once
d_call: .
j_call: TRBJ1-6

cdr3_aa: CASTNSYEQYF
cdr3_nt: TGTGCCAGCACCAACTCCTACGAGCAGTACTTC
v_call: TRBV7-2
clone_size: few
d_call: .
j_call: TRBJ2-7

cdr3_aa: CASSPGGGLRGSDTQYF
cdr3_nt: TGTGCCAGCAGCCCAGGGGGAGGTCTACGGGGTTCAGATACGCAGTATTTT
v_call: TRBV5-4
clone_size: .
d_call: .
j_call: TRBJ2-3

cdr3_aa: CASSSYWDEQFF
cdr3_nt: TGTGCCAGCAGCTCCTATTGGGATGAGCAGTTCTTC
v_call: TRBV7-2
clone_size: .
d_call: .
j_call: TRBJ2-1

cdr3_aa: CASSSSGAGQETQYF
cdr3_nt: TGTGCCAGCAGCAGTAGCGGGGCGGGGCAAGAGACCCAGTACTTC
v_call: TRBV7-2
clone_size: .
d_call: TRBD2
j_call: TRBJ2-5

cdr3_aa: CASSLTSWDIKSPLHF
cdr3_nt: TGTGCCAGCAGTTTAACGAGCTGGGACATAAAATCACCCCTCCACTTT
v_call: TRBV27
clone_size: .
d_call: .
j_call: TRBJ1-6

cdr3_aa: CASTPLTSGSSGANVLTF
cdr3_nt: TGTGCCAGCACCCCGCTGACTAGCGGTAGCTCTGGGGCCAACGTCCTGACTTTC
v_call: TRBV5-4
clone_size: .
d_call: TRBD2
j_call: TRBJ2-6

cdr3_aa: CASSLLDPNSPLHF
cdr3_nt: TGTGCCAGCAGTTTGTTGGACCCGAATTCACCCCTCCACTTT
v_call: TRBV28
clone_size: few
d_call: .
j_call: TRBJ1-6

cdr3_aa: CAWSPGQGLFEAFF
cdr3_nt: TGTGCCTGGAGTCCGGGACAGGGGCTTTTTGAAGCTTTCTTT
v_call: TRBV30
clone_size: .
d_call: TRBD1
j_call: TRBJ1-1

cdr3_aa: CASSFEIGGNGYTF
cdr3_nt: TGTGCCAGCAGCTTCGAGATCGGGGGGAATGGCTACACCTTC
v_call: TRBV7-9
clone_size: .
d_call: .
j_call: TRBJ1-2

cdr3_aa: CASRNRTGGSYGYTF
cdr3_nt: TGCGCCAGCAGGAACAGGACAGGGGGTTCCTATGGCTACACCTTC
v_call: TRBV5-1
clone_size: .
d_call: TRBD1
j_call: TRBJ1-2

cdr3_aa: CASRTDSRPGLEQYF
cdr3_nt: TGTGCCAGCAGAACCGACTCCCGTCCGGGGCTCGAGCAGTACTTC
v_call: TRBV6-6
clone_size: .
d_call: .
j_call: TRBJ2-7

cdr3_aa: CASSHPQGRAGELFF
cdr3_nt: TGCGCCAGCAGCCACCCACAGGGGAGAGCCGGGGAGCTGTTTTTT
v_call: TRBV4-1
clone_size: .
d_call: TRBD1
j_call: TRBJ2-2

cdr3_aa: CASGPGGFSTDTQYF
cdr3_nt: TGTGCTAGTGGACCTGGAGGGTTTAGCACAGATACGCAGTATTTT
v_call: TRBV12-5
clone_size: .
d_call: .
j_call: TRBJ2-3

cdr3_aa: CAWRDRLTGELFF
cdr3_nt: TGTGCCTGGAGAGACAGGTTGACCGGGGAGCTGTTTTTT
v_call: TRBV30
clone_size: .
d_call: .
j_call: TRBJ2-2

cdr3_aa: CASSSAGEVKTETQYF
cdr3_nt: TGTGCCAGCAGCTCCGCCGGAGAGGTGAAAACGGAGACCCAGTACTTC
v_call: TRBV7-9
clone_size: .
d_call: .
j_call: TRBJ2-5

cdr3_aa: CASSVVREATGELFF
cdr3_nt: TGTGCCAGCAGCGTAGTTCGTGAGGCCACCGGGGAGCTGTTTTTT
v_call: TRBV9
clone_size: .
d_call: .
j_call: TRBJ2-2

cdr3_aa: CASSVGSGLAGFEQYF
cdr3_nt: TGTGCCAGCAGCGTAGGGTCGGGACTAGCGGGTTTTGAGCAGTACTTC
v_call: TRBV9
clone_size: .
d_call: TRBD2
j_call: TRBJ2-7

cdr3_aa: CASSARTGKNSPLHF
cdr3_nt: TGTGCCAGCAGTGCCCGGACAGGGAAAAATTCACCCCTCCACTTT
v_call: TRBV6-1
clone_size: .
d_call: TRBD1
j_call: TRBJ1-6

cdr3_aa: CASSASAGLISYEQYF
cdr3_nt: TGCGCCAGCAGCGCATCCGCAGGTCTTATCTCCTACGAGCAGTACTTC
v_call: TRBV5-1
clone_size: .
d_call: .
j_call: TRBJ2-7

cdr3_aa: CASSRTSDSSYNEQFF
cdr3_nt: TGTGCCAGCAGTCGGACTAGCGATAGCTCCTACAATGAGCAGTTCTTC
v_call: TRBV14
clone_size: .
d_call: TRBD2
j_call: TRBJ2-1

cdr3_aa: CASSQDLIGAAGELFF
cdr3_nt: TGCGCCAGCAGCCAAGATCTAATAGGGGCTGCCGGGGAGCTGTTTTTT
v_call: TRBV4-3
clone_size: once
d_call: .
j_call: TRBJ2-2

cdr3_aa: CASSLDRGYGYTF
cdr3_nt: TGTGCCAGCAGCTTGGACAGGGGGTATGGCTACACCTTC
v_call: TRBV7-9
clone_size: .
d_call: TRBD1
j_call: TRBJ1-2

cdr3_aa: CASSVSGVSNEKLFF
cdr3_nt: TGTGCCAGCAGTGTATCCGGGGTTTCTAATGAAAAACTGTTTTTT
v_call: TRBV2
clone_size: .
d_call: .
j_call: TRBJ1-4

cdr3_aa: CAISQGGLTDTQYF
cdr3_nt: TGTGCCATCAGTCAGGGAGGGCTCACAGATACGCAGTATTTT
v_call: TRBV10-3
clone_size: .
d_call: TRBD2
j_call: TRBJ2-3

cdr3_aa: CASSVAEDSSGNTIYF
cdr3_nt: TGTGCCAGCAGCGTAGCGGAGGACAGCTCTGGAAACACCATATATTTT
v_call: TRBV9
clone_size: .
d_call: .
j_call: TRBJ1-3

cdr3_aa: CASSPQLGPYYEQYF
cdr3_nt: TGCGCCAGCAGCCCCCAGCTGGGACCGTACTACGAGCAGTACTTC
v_call: TRBV4-1
clone_size: .
d_call: .
j_call: TRBJ2-7

cdr3_aa: CASSERLAQVQETQYF
cdr3_nt: TGTGCCAGCAGTGAAAGACTAGCCCAAGTCCAAGAGACCCAGTACTTC
v_call: TRBV6-1
clone_size: .
d_call: TRBD2
j_call: TRBJ2-5

cdr3_aa: CASSSDGAYNEQFF
cdr3_nt: TGTGCCAGCAGCTCTGACGGCGCCTACAATGAGCAGTTCTTC
v_call: TRBV11-2
clone_size: .
d_call: .
j_call: TRBJ2-1

cdr3_aa: CATRGPGLSYEQYF
cdr3_nt: TGTGCCACCAGGGGCCCAGGGCTCTCCTACGAGCAGTACTTC
v_call: TRBV6-5
clone_size: .
d_call: .
j_call: TRBJ2-7

cdr3_aa: CASSNSEGGEQYF
cdr3_nt: TGTGCCAGCAGCAACTCAGAAGGGGGCGAGCAGTACTTC
v_call: TRBV6-5
clone_size: .
d_call: .
j_call: TRBJ2-7